These 19 T cell receptor beta chains share one sample of origin, sequenced in a study of shared clonotypes between healthy human individuals. Repertoires were generated with immunoSEQ multiplex PCR, while TCRdb's copy carries only in-frame clones and drops some. In the table there are roughly 2,300,000 clones, around 92% of which are singletons. What was sequenced was naive CD4+ T cells from PBMCs. Described subset: CD45RA+ positively selected. Receptor source: a man between 18 and 35 years old in good health. Some clones in this sample may be carry-over from other donors' samples.

J is TRBJ1-2 and V is TRBV7-3, with D unclear. The CDR3 contains 13 residues. Per germline, CDR1 SGHTA and CDR2 FQGTGA. Trimming left V 1 base short and J 7 bases short, with 10 bases between. The CDR3 sequence: CASSLNLETGYTF. In DNA, the CDR3 is TGTGCCAGCAGCTTAAATCTCGAAACTGGCTACACCTTC.

The chain has TRBV5-1 and TRBJ2-7; D is perhaps TRBD1 (7 bases). The CDR3 loop spans 17 amino acids. The germline gives CDR1 SGHRS, CDR2 YFSETQ. V dropped 4 bases and J dropped 6 bases, with 26 bases sitting between them. CDR3 bases: TGCGCCAGCAGCCCCCGCGCGGGGCGGGGACAGCCCACCGAGCAGTACTTC. Its protein product is CASSPRAGRGQPTEQYF. Using reference TRBV5-1 and TRBJ2-7 for the parts outside the CDR3, the full variable domain is KAGVTQTPRYLIKTRGQQVTLSCSPISGHRSVSWYQQTPGQGLQFLFEYFSETQRNKGNFPGRFSGRQFSNSRSEMNVSTLELGDSALYLCASSPRAGRGQPTEQYFGPGTRLTVT.

The genes are TRBV27 and TRBJ2-1; D is perhaps TRBD2 (6 bases). The V end was cut by 6 bases, the J end by 0 bases, with 15 bases between. This CDR3 is 16 amino acids long. CDR1 is MNHEY and CDR2 is SMNVEV in the germline V gene (reference sequence). The CDR3 nucleotides are TGTGCCAGCAGCCCCTCGGGCGGGATCTCCTACAATGAGCAGTTCTTC. Translated: CASSPSGGISYNEQFF.

The V gene is TRBV6-5, the J gene TRBJ2-3; no reliable D call. This CDR3 comprises 9 residues. Germline CDR1 reads MNHEY; CDR2 reads SVGAGI. The V gene lost 8 bases and the J gene lost 5 bases, with 2 bases spanning the gap. CDR3 region: CASGDTQYF. The CDR3 coding sequence is TGTGCCAGCGGAGATACGCAGTATTTT.

This chain links TRBV2 with TRBJ2-7, with 8 nucleotides matching TRBD1. The CDR3 runs to 13 residues. The V segment lost 8 bases and the J segment 3 bases; nucleotides outside the gene matches: 6. CDR1 SNHLY and CDR2 FYNNEI come from the germline V gene. The chain's CDR3 is CASSFDRGYEQYF. The CDR3 bases are TGTGCCAGCTCATTTGACAGGGGCTACGAGCAGTACTTC.

CDR3 region: CASSSGLAGIYEQYF. The CDR3 nucleotides are TGTGCCAGCAGCTCCGGGCTAGCGGGAATCTACGAGCAGTACTTC. The rearrangement uses TRBV28 and TRBJ2-7, with 9 bases fitting TRBD2. V trimming: 6 bases; J trimming: 3 bases; junction bases outside the gene matches: 9. Germline-derived CDR1 and CDR2 are MDHEN and SYDVKM. The length of the CDR3 is 15 residues.

The rearrangement joins TRBV5-1 to TRBJ2-1; the D is unclear. Per germline, CDR1 SGHRS and CDR2 YFSETQ. Trimming removed 0 bases from V and 3 bases from J, with 13 bases in between. This CDR3 has 16 amino acids. CDR3 bases: TGCGCCAGCAGCTTGGCGGCCGCCCTCAACTACAATGAGCAGTTCTTC. It codes for CASSLAAALNYNEQFF.

This clone appeared once. V is TRBV5-1 and J is TRBJ1-1; no reliable D call. Germline values: CDR1 SGHRS, CDR2 YFSETQ. Trimming took 4 bases from V and 2 from J, leaving 15 bases between them. The CDR3 spans 15 residues. CDR3 DNA: TGCGCCAGCAGCCCACTGGCGACAAGAAACACTGAAGCTTTCTTT. This translates into CASSPLATRNTEAFF.

The chain has TRBV2 and TRBJ1-1; no clear D. Germline loops: CDR1 SNHLY, CDR2 FYNNEI. The CDR3 length is 12 residues. Trimming took off 5 bases at V and 8 bases at J, with 12 bases between the two ends. The CDR3 region is CASSPRSEEAFF. In DNA form, the CDR3 reads TGTGCCAGCAGTCCCCGCAGCGAGGAAGCTTTCTTT.

This chain connects TRBV30 to TRBJ1-4; 8 bases fit TRBD1. The germline gives CDR1 GTSNPN, CDR2 SVGIG (reference sequence). J gave up 6 bases and V 5 bases, and 14 bases lay outside the gene matches. CDR3 length: 16 amino acids. CDR3 bases: TGTGCCTGGGGGTTACCGTTTGGACAGGGCGATGAAAAACTGTTTTTT. Its protein product is CAWGLPFGQGDEKLFF.

The chain combines TRBV4-1 with TRBJ2-1; 9 bases match TRBD2. The germline gives CDR1 MGHRA, CDR2 YSYEKL. V gave up 2 bases and J gave up 9 bases; unmatched junction bases: 14. This CDR3 is 17 amino acids long. The CDR3: CASSQRGVVAGGAEQFF. For the CDR3, the DNA is TGCGCCAGCAGCCAAAGGGGGGTGGTCGCGGGAGGGGCTGAGCAGTTCTTC.

J is TRBJ2-3 and V is TRBV5-1; the match to TRBD2 covers 9 bases. Per the germline V gene, CDR1 is SGHRS and CDR2 is YFSETQ. J was trimmed by 2 bases and V by 5 bases; bases with no gene match: 6. The CDR3 runs 15 residues. For the CDR3, the DNA is TGCGCCAGCAGTCAAGCGGGAGGATCCACAGATACGCAGTATTTT. It translates to CASSQAGGSTDTQYF.

The V and J genes are TRBV28 and TRBJ2-7, with D maybe TRBD2 (5 bases). This CDR3 has 13 residues. Germline loops: CDR1 MDHEN, CDR2 SYDVKM. Trimming removed 7 bases at V and 4 bases at J, with 14 bases between. CDR3 sequence reads: CASTPAGVYEQYF. DNA of the CDR3: TGTGCCAGCACGCCCGCCGGGGTGTACGAGCAGTACTTC. Full variable domain (remainder filled in from reference TRBV28 and TRBJ2-7): DVKVTQSSRYLVKRTGEKVFLECVQDMDHENMFWYRQDPGLGLRLIYFSYDVKMKEKGDIPEGYSVSREKKERFSLILESASTNQTSMYLCASTPAGVYEQYFGPGTRLTVT.

V usage is TRBV6-5 and J usage is TRBJ2-7; TRBD2 aligns across 7 bases. V shed 7 bases, J shed 5 bases, and the junction held 8 bases outside the gene matches. Germline V gives CDR1 MNHEY, CDR2 SVGAGI. This CDR3 spans 13 amino acids. Here the CDR3 DNA reads TGTGCCAGCACCCCTACGGGGGGTCACGAGCAGTACTTC. It codes for CASTPTGGHEQYF.

The chain employs TRBV27 and TRBJ2-2; the match to TRBD2 covers 10 bases. The germline V gene has CDR1 MNHEY and CDR2 SMNVEV (reference sequence). Trimming took 6 bases from V and 6 from J; bases not matched to a gene: 10. The CDR3 is 16 residues long. The CDR3 DNA follows: TGTGCCAGCAGGTGGGATCCAGCGGGAGGGCCCGGGGAGCTGTTTTTT. The encoded protein is CASRWDPAGGPGELFF.

V gene TRBV28 combines with J gene TRBJ2-2; D uncertain. This CDR3 has 14 amino acids. CDR1 and CDR2 from the germline V gene are MDHEN and SYDVKM. Trimming cost V 3 bases and J 5 bases, with 10 bases left between them. The CDR3 coding sequence is TGTGCCAGCAGTTTTGGCCCAAGGACCGGGGAGCTGTTTTTT. It yields the protein CASSFGPRTGELFF.

The V call is TRBV6-4, the J call TRBJ2-2; D not certain. V lost 6 bases and J lost 1, with 12 bases in between. The CDR3 covers 15 residues. Looked up from germline, CDR1 is MRHNA and CDR2 is SNTAGT. In DNA, the CDR3 is TGTGCCAGCAGGCCGGGCTCACGGAACACCGGGGAGCTGTTTTTT. Protein sequence: CASRPGSRNTGELFF.

The rearrangement uses TRBV5-1 and TRBJ2-2; D unclear. V was trimmed by 0 bases and J by 2 bases, leaving 5 bases between them. The CDR3 sequence is 14 residues long. Germline V CDR1 and CDR2: SGHRS, YFSETQ. CDR3 residues: CASSLGYNTGELFF. CDR3 bases: TGCGCCAGCAGCTTGGGCTATAACACCGGGGAGCTGTTTTTT.

The chain combines TRBV4-1 with TRBJ2-2; weak D call: TRBD1 (6 bases). The V end was cut by 6 bases, the J end by 2 bases, with 16 bases between. This CDR3 has 16 residues. Germline CDR1 and CDR2: MGHRA and YSYEKL. The CDR3 spells CASRRYRTDNTGELFF. The CDR3, as DNA: TGCGCCAGCAGACGCTATCGGACAGACAACACCGGGGAGCTGTTTTTT.